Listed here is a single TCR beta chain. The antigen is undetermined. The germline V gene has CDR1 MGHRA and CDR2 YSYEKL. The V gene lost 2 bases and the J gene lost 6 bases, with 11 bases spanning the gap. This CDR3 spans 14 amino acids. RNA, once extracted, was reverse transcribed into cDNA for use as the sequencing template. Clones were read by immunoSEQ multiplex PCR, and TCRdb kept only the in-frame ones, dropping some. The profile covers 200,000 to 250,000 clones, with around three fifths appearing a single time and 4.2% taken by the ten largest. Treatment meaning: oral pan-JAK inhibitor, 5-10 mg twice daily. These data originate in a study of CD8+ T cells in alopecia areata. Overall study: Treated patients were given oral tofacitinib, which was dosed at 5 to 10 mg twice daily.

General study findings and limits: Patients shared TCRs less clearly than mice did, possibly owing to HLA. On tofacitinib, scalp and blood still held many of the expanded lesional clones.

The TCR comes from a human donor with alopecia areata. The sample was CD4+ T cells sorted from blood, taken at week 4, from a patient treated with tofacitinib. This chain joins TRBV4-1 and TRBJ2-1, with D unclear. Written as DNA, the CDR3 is TGCGCCAGCAGCCAACCGGGTGTTGGCAATGAGCAGTTCTTC. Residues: CASSQPGVGNEQFF.